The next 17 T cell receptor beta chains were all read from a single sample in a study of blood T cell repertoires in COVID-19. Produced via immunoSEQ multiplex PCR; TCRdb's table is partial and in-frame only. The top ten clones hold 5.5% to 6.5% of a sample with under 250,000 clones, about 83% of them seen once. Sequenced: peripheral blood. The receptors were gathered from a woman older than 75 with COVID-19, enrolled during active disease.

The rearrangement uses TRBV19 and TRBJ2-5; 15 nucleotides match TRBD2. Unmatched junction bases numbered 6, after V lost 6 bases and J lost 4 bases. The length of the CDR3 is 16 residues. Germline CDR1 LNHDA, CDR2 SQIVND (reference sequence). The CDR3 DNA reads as TGTGCCAGTAGCCCGTGGACTAGCGGGAGGGGAGAGACCCAGTACTTC. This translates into CASSPWTSGRGETQYF.

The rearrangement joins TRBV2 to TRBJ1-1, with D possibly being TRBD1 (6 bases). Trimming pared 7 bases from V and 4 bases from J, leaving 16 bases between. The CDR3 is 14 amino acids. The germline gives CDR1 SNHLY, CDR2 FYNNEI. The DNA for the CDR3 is TGTGCCAGCACTTTGCAGGGGAGTGGCACTGAAGCTTTCTTT. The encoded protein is CASTLQGSGTEAFF.

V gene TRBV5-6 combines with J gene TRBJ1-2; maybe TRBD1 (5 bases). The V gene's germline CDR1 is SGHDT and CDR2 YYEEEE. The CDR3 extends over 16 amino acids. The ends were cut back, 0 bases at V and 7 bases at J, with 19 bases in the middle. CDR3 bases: TGTGCCAGCAGCTTGGCCAAAGGGGCCCCGGGAGTTGGCTACACCTTC. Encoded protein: CASSLAKGAPGVGYTF.

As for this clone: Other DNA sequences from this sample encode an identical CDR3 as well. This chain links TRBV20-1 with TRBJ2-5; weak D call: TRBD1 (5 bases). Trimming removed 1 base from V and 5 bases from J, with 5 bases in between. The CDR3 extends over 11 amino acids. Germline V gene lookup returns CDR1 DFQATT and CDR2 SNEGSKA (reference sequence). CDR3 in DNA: TGCAGTGCTAGAGGGGGCGAGACCCAGTACTTC. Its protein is CSARGGETQYF.

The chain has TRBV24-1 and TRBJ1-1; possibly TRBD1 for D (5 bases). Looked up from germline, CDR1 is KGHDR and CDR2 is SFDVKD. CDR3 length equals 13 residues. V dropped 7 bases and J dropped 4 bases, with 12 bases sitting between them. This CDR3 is CATRRQSGTEAFF. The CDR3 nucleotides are TGTGCCACCAGGCGACAGTCGGGCACTGAAGCTTTCTTT.

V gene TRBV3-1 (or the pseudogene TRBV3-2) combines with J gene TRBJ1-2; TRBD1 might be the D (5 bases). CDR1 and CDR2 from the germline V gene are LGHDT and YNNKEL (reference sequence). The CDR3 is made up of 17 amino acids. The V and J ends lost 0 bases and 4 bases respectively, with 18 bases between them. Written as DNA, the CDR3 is TGTGCCAGCAGCCAAGAGTCGGGGGGGTTGAGGCGCTATGGCTACACCTTC. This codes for CASSQESGGLRRYGYTF.

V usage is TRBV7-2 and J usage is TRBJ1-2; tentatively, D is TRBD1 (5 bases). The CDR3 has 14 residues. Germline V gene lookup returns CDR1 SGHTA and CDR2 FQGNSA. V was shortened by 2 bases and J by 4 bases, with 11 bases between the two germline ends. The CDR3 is CASSLSEGPYGYTF. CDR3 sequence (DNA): TGTGCCAGCAGCTTATCGGAGGGGCCCTATGGCTACACCTTC.

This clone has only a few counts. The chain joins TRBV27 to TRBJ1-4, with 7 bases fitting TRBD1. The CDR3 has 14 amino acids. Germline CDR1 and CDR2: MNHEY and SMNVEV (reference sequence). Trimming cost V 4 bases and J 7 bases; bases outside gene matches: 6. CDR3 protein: CASSSQGKGEKLFF. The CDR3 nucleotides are TGTGCCAGCAGTTCACAGGGGAAGGGTGAAAAACTGTTTTTT.

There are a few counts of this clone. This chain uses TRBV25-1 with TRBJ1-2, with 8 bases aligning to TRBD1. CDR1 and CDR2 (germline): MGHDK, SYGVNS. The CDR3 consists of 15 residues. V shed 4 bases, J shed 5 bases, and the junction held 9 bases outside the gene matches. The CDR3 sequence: CASSADGQGGYGYTF. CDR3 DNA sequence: TGTGCCAGCAGTGCAGATGGACAGGGTGGGTATGGCTACACCTTC.

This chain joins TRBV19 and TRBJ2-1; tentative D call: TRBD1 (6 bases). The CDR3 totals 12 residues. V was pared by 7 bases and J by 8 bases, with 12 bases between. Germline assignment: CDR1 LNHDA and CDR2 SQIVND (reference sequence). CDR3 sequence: CASTNRADEQFF. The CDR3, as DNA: TGTGCCAGTACGAACAGGGCGGATGAGCAGTTCTTC.

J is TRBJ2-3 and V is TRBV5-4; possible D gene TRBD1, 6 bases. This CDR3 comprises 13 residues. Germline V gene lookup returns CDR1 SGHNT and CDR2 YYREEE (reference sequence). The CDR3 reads CATQGQSTDTQYF. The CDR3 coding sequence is TGTGCTACCCAGGGGCAAAGCACAGATACGCAGTATTTT.

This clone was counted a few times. The CDR3 nucleotides are TGTGCCAGCAGCTTCCGTCAGACCGGGGAGGCGCAGTATTTT. Amino acids: CASSFRQTGEAQYF. The chain is built from TRBV7-2 and TRBJ2-3; possibly TRBD2 for D (6 bases). CDR1 SGHTA and CDR2 FQGNSA come from the germline V gene. This CDR3 spans 14 amino acids. V dropped 3 bases and J dropped 10 bases, with 17 bases sitting between them.

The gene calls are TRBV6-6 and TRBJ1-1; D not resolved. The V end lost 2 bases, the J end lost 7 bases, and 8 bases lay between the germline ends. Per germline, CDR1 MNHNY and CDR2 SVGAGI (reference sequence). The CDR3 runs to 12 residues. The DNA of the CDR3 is TGTGCCAGCAGTTACACGGGGAGTGAAGCTTTCTTT. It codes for CASSYTGSEAFF.

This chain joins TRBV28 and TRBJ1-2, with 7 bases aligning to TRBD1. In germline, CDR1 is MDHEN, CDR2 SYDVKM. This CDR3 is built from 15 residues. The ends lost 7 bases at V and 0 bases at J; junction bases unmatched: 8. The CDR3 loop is CASTSRGTANYGYTF. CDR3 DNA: TGTGCCAGCACATCACGGGGGACAGCTAACTATGGCTACACCTTC.

CDR3 in DNA: TGTGCCAGCAGTCCACCGTTCGCAGGGGCTAACTATGGCTACACCTTC. Translating it yields CASSPPFAGANYGYTF. J is TRBJ1-2 and V is TRBV16, with D possibly TRBD1 on 6 matching bases. CDR1 and CDR2 from the germline V gene are KGHSY and FQNENV. Trimming left V 6 bases short and J 0 bases short, with 17 bases between. This CDR3 is 16 amino acids long.

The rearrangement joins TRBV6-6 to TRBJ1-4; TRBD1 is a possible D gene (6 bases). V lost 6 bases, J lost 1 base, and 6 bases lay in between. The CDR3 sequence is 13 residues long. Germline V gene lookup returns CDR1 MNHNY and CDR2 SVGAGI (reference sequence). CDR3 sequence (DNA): TGTGCCAGCAGCAGGGGAACTAATGAAAAACTGTTTTTT. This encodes CASSRGTNEKLFF.

The CDR3: CASSPKDRGLYGYTF. DNA for the CDR3: TGTGCCAGCTCACCTAAAGACAGGGGACTCTATGGCTACACCTTC. V is TRBV18 and J is TRBJ1-2; 8 bases match TRBD1. V lost 3 bases, J lost 4 bases, and 7 bases stayed unmatched. Germline CDR1 reads KGHSH; CDR2 reads LQKENI. The CDR3 is made up of 15 amino acids.